These 5 T cell receptor beta chains were all obtained from the same sample, sequenced in a study of shared clonotypes between healthy human individuals. The assay was immunoSEQ multiplex PCR, and TCRdb's table has in-frame clones only and misses some. The top ten clones hold about 0.45% of a sample with 1.5 million to 1.9 million clones, approximately 98% of them seen once. Sequenced sample: naive CD4+ T cells sorted from blood. This sample's subset: CD45RA+ positively selected. Source of these receptors: a young man in good health.

This chain links TRBV9 with TRBJ2-1; 15 positions agree with TRBD2. In germline, CDR1 is SGDLS, CDR2 YYNGEE. The junction had 6 bases not matched to a gene; V was cut back by 4 bases and J by 4 bases. CDR3 length: 17 amino acids. The CDR3 DNA reads TGTGCCAGCAGCTCTGGACTAGCGGGAGGGGGGTACAATGAGCAGTTCTTC. Amino acids: CASSSGLAGGGYNEQFF.

The chain links TRBV9 to TRBJ2-2; maybe TRBD1 (5 bases). Trimming left V 4 bases short and J 0 bases short, with 13 bases between. The germline V gene has CDR1 SGDLS and CDR2 YYNGEE. CDR3 length: 16 amino acids. CDR3 bases: TGTGCCAGCAGCCTAAAGACAGCGTCGAACACCGGGGAGCTGTTTTTT. This codes for CASSLKTASNTGELFF.

The chain has TRBV25-1 and TRBJ2-1; D gene uncertain. CDR1 MGHDK and CDR2 SYGVNS come from the germline V gene. The length of the CDR3 is 14 residues. V was pared by 5 bases and J by 0 bases, with 8 bases between. The CDR3 region has the DNA TGTGCCAGCAGTACGGAAACCTCCTACAATGAGCAGTTCTTC. The encoded protein is CASSTETSYNEQFF.

The chain uses TRBV7-2 and TRBJ2-1; tentative D call: TRBD2 (7 bases). The CDR3 extends over 15 amino acids. Trimming pared 1 base from V and 5 bases from J, leaving 12 bases between. Germline V gene data show CDR1 as SGHTA and CDR2 as FQGNSA. The CDR3: CASSLGTRGNNEQFF. The CDR3 bases are TGTGCCAGCAGCTTAGGGACTAGGGGGAACAATGAGCAGTTCTTC.

V gene TRBV6-5 combines with J gene TRBJ2-3; unclear D gene. V was clipped by 2 bases and J by 4 bases, with 13 bases between them. Looked up from germline, CDR1 is MNHEY and CDR2 is SVGAGI. The CDR3 covers 15 residues. The CDR3 DNA is TGTGCCAGCAGTTACGGCGGTAGAGGCGCAGATACGCAGTATTTT. Its protein product is CASSYGGRGADTQYF.